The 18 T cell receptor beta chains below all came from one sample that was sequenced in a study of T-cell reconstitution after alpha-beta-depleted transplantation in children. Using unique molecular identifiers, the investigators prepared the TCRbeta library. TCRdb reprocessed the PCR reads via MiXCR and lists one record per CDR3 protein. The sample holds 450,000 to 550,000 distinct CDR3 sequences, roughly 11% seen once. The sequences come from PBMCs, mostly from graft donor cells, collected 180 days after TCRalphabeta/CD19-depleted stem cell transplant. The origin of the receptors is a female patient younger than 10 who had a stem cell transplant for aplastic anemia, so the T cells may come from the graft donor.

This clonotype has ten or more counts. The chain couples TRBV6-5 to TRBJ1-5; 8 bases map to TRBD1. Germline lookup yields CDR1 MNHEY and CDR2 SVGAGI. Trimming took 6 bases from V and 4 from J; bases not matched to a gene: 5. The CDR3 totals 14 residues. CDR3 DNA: TGTGCCAGCAGGGCCGGGACAGGTAATCAGCCCCAGCATTTT. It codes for CASRAGTGNQPQHF.

The CDR3 region is CATSRDTPYEQYV. The CDR3 DNA is TGTGCCACCAGCAGAGATACCCCCTACGAGCAGTACGTC. The V call is TRBV15, the J call TRBJ2-7; D not certain. CDR3 length equals 13 residues. V dropped 0 bases and J dropped 2 bases, with 5 bases sitting between them. Germline CDR1 and CDR2: LNHNV and YYDKDF (reference sequence).

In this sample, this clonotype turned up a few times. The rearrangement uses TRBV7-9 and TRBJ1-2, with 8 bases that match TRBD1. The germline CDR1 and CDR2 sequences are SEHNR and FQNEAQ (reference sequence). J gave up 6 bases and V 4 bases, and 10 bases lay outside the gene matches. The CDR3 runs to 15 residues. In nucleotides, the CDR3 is TGTGCCAGCAGCTCTCCGGGACAGGAGGTGGATGGCTACACCTTC. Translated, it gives CASSSPGQEVDGYTF. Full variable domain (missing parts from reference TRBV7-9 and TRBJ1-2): DTGVSQNPRHKITKRGQNVTFRCDPISEHNRLYWYRQTLGQGPEFLTYFQNEAQLEKSRLLSDRFSAERPKGSFSTLEIQRTEQGDSAMYLCASSSPGQEVDGYTFGSGTRLTVV.

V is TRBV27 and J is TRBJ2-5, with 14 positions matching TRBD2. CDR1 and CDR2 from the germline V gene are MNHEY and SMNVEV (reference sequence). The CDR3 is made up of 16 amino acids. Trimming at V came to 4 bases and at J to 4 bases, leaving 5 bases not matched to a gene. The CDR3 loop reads CASSSRTSGRTETQYF. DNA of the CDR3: TGTGCCAGCAGTTCCCGGACTAGCGGGAGGACAGAGACCCAGTACTTC.

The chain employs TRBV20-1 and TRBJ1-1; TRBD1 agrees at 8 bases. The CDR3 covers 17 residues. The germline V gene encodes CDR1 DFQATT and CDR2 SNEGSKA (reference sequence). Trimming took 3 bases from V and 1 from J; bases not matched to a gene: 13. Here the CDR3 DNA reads TGCAGTGCTAGGTCCCCCCTTCAGGGGGCGAGGAACACTGAAGCTTTCTTT. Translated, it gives CSARSPLQGARNTEAFF.

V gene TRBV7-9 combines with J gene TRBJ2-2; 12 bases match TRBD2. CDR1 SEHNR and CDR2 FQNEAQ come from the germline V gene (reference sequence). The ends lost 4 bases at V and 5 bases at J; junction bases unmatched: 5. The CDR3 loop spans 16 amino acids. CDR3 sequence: CASSSTSGRHTGELFF. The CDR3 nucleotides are TGTGCCAGCAGCTCAACTAGCGGGAGGCATACCGGGGAGCTGTTTTTT.

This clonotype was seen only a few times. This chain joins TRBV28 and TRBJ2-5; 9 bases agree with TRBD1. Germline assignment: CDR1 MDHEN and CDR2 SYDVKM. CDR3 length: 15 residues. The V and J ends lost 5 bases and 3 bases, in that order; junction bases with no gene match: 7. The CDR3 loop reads CASSGGQGRKETQYF. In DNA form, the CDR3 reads TGTGCCAGCAGTGGGGGACAGGGCCGAAAAGAGACCCAGTACTTC. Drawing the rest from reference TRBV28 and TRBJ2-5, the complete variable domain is DVKVTQSSRYLVKRTGEKVFLECVQDMDHENMFWYRQDPGLGLRLIYFSYDVKMKEKGDIPEGYSVSREKKERFSLILESASTNQTSMYLCASSGGQGRKETQYFGPGTRLLVL.

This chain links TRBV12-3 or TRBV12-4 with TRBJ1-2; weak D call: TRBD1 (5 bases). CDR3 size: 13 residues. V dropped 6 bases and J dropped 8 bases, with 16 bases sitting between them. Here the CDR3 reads CASSPGSPQGYTF. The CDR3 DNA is TGTGCCAGCAGCCCAGGGTCCCCCCAGGGCTACACCTTC.

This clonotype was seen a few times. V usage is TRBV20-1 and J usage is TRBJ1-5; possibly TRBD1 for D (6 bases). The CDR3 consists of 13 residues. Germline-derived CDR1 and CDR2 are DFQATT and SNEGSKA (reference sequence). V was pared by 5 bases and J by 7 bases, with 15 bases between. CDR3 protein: CSALRGRDQPQHF. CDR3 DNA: TGCAGTGCTCTCAGGGGAAGGGACCAGCCCCAGCATTTT.

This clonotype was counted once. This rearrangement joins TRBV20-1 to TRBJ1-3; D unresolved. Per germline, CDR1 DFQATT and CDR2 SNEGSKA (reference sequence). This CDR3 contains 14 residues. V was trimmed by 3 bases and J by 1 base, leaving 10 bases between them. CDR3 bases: TGCAGTGCTAGGCTCGGCTTTTCTGGAAACACCATATATTTT. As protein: CSARLGFSGNTIYF.

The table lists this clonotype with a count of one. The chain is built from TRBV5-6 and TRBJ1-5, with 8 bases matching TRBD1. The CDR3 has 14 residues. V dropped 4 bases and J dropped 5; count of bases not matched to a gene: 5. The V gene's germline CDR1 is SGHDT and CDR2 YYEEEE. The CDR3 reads CASSVQGGDQPQHF. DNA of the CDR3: TGTGCCAGCAGCGTACAGGGGGGGGATCAGCCCCAGCATTTT.

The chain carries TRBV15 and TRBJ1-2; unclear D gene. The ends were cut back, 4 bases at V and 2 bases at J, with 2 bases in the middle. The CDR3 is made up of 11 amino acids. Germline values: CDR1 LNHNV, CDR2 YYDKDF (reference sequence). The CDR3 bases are TGTGCCACCAGCAACAACTATGGCTACACCTTC. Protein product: CATSNNYGYTF.

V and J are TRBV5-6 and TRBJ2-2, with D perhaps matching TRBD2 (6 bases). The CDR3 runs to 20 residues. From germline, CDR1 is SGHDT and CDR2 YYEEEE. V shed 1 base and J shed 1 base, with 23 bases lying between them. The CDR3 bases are TGTGCCAGCAGCTTGCGGCGGGGCAAGGGTACCGGATGGAACACCGGGGAGCTGTTTTTT. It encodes CASSLRRGKGTGWNTGELFF.

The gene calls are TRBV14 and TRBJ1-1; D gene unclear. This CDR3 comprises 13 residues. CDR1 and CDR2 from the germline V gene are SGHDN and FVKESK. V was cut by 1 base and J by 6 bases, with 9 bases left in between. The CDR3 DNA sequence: TGTGCCAGCAGCCAAGGACTTCCGTCTGAAGCTTTCTTT. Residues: CASSQGLPSEAFF.

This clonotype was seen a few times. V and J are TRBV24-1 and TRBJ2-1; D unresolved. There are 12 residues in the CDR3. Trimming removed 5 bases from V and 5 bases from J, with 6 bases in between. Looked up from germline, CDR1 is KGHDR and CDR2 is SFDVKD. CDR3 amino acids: CATSGLDNEQFF. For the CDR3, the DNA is TGTGCCACCAGTGGTTTAGACAATGAGCAGTTCTTC.

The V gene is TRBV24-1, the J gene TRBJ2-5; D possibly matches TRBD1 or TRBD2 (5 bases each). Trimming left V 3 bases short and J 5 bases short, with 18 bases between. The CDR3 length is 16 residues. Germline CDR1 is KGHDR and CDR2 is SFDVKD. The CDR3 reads CATSDPLEQGRETQYF. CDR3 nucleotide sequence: TGTGCCACCAGTGATCCACTAGAGCAGGGTAGGGAGACCCAGTACTTC.

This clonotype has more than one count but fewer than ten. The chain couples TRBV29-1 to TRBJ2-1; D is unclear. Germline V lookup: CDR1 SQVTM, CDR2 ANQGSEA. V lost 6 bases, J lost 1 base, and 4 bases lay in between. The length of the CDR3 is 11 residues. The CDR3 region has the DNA TGCAGCGTCGGTTCCTACAATGAGCAGTTCTTC. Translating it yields CSVGSYNEQFF.

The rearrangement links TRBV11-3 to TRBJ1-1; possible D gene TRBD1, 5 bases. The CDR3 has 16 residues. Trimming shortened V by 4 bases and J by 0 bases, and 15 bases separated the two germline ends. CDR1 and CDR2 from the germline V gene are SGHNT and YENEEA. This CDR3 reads CASSSAPDSMNTEAFF. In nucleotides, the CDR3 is TGTGCCAGCAGCTCCGCGCCCGACAGCATGAACACTGAAGCTTTCTTT. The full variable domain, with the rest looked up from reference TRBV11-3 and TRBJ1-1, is EAGVVQSPRYKIIEKKQPVAFWCNPISGHNTLYWYLQNLGQGPELLIRYENEEAVDDSQLPKDRFSAERLKGVDSTLKIQPAELGDSAVYLCASSSAPDSMNTEAFFGQGTRLTVV.